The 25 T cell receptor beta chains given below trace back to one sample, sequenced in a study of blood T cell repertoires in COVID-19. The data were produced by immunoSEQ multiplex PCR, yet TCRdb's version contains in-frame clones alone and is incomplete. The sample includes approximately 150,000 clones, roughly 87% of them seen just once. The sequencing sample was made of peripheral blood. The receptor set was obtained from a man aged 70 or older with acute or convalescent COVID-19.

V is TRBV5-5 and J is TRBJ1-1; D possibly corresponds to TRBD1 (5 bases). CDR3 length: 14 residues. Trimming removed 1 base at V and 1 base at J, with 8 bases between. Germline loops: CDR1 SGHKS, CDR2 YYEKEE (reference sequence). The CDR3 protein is CASSLWGENTEAFF. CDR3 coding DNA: TGTGCCAGCAGCTTGTGGGGGGAGAACACTGAAGCTTTCTTT.

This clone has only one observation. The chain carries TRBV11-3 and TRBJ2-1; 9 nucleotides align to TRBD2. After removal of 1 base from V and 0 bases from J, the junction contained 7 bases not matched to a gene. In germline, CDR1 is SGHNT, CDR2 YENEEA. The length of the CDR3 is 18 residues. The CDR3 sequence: CASSLGSGRDSSYNEQFF. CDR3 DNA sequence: TGTGCCAGCAGCTTAGGTAGCGGGAGAGATAGCTCCTACAATGAGCAGTTCTTC.

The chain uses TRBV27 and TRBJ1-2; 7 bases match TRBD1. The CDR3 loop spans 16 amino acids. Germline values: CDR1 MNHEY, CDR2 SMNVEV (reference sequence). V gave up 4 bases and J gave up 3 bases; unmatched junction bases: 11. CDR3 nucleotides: TGTGCCAGCAGTTCCAGCCCCGGGCAGGGGGACTATGGCTACACCTTC. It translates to CASSSSPGQGDYGYTF.

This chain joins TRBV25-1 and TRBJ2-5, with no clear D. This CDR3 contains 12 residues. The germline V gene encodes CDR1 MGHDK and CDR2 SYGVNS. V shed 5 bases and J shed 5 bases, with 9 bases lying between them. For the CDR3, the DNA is TGTGCCAGCAGTCCCGGTTGGGAGACCCAGTACTTC. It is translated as CASSPGWETQYF.

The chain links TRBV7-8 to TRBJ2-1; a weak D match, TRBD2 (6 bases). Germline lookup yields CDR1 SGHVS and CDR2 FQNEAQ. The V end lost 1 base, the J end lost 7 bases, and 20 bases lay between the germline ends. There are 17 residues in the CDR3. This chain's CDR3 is CASSLVGGESPGNEQFF. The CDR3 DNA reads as TGTGCCAGCAGCTTAGTAGGCGGGGAATCCCCAGGGAATGAGCAGTTCTTC.

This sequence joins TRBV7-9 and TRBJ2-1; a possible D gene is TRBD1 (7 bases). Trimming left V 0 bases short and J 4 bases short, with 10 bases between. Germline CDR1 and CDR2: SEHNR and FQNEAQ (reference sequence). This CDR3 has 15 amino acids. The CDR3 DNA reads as TGTGCCAGCAGCTTAGCCAGGGGGGATTACAATGAGCAGTTCTTC. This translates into CASSLARGDYNEQFF.

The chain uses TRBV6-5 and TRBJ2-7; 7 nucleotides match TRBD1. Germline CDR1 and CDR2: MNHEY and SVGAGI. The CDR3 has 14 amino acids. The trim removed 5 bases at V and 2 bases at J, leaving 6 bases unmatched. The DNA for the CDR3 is TGTGCCAGCAGTCTACAGGGGCTCGCCTACGAGCAGTACTTC. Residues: CASSLQGLAYEQYF.

CDR3 loop: CASSWGQGNYEQYF. The CDR3 DNA follows: TGTGCCAGCAGCTGGGGACAGGGAAACTACGAGCAGTACTTC. The V call is TRBV5-4, the J call TRBJ2-7; 9 bases align to TRBD1. The germline gives CDR1 SGHNT, CDR2 YYREEE (reference sequence). The J segment lost 3 bases and the V segment lost 3 bases, leaving 4 bases of the junction unmatched. The CDR3 is 14 amino acids.

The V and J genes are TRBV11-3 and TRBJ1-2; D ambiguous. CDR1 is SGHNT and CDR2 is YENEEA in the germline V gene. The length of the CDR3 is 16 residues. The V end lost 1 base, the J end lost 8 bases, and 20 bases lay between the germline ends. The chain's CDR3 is CASSLGVLRGLNGYTF. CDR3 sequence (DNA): TGTGCCAGCAGCTTAGGGGTACTAAGAGGGCTAAACGGCTACACCTTC.

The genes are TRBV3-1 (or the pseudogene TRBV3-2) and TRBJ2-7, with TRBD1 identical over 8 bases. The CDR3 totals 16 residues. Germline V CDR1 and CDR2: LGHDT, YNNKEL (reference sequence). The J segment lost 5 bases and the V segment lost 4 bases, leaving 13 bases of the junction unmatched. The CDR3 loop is CASSPEDRALKNEQYF. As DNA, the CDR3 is TGTGCCAGCAGCCCTGAGGACAGGGCGTTGAAGAACGAGCAGTACTTC.

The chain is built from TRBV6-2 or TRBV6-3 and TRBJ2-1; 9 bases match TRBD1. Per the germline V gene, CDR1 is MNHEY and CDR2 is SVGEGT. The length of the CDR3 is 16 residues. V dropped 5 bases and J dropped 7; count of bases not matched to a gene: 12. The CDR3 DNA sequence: TGTGCCAGCAGTACTTATGGACAGGGGACCGGGAATGAGCAGTTCTTC. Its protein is CASSTYGQGTGNEQFF.

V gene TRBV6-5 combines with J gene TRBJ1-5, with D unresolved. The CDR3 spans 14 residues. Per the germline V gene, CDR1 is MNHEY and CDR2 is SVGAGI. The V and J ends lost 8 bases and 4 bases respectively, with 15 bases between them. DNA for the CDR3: TGTGCCAGCTCCTTCTCCAGTTTAAATCAGCCCCAGCATTTT. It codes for CASSFSSLNQPQHF.

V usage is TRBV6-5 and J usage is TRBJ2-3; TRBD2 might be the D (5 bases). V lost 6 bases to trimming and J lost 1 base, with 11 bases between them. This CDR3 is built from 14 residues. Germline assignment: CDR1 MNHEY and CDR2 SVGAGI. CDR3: CASSARAGTDTQYF. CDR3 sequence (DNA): TGTGCCAGCAGCGCGCGGGCTGGCACAGATACGCAGTATTTT.

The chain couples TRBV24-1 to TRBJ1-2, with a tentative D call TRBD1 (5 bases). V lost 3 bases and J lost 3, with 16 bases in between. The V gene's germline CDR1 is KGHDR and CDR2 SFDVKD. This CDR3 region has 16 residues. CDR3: CATSDPEGPGHYGYTF. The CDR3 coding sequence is TGTGCCACCAGTGATCCCGAAGGTCCAGGGCACTATGGCTACACCTTC.

The CDR3 reads CASRRGNPGNTIYF. The CDR3 DNA reads TGTGCCAGCCGTCGGGGAAATCCCGGAAACACCATATATTTT. The gene calls are TRBV6-5 and TRBJ1-3, with unresolved D. V lost 8 bases to trimming and J lost 4 bases, with 15 bases between them. The CDR3 loop spans 14 amino acids. Per the germline V gene, CDR1 is MNHEY and CDR2 is SVGAGI.

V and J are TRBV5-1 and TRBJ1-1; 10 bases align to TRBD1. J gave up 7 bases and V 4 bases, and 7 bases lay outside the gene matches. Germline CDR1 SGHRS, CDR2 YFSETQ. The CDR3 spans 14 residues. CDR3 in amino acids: CASSRDRGLGEAFF. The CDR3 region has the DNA TGCGCCAGCAGCCGAGACAGGGGGCTTGGTGAAGCTTTCTTT.

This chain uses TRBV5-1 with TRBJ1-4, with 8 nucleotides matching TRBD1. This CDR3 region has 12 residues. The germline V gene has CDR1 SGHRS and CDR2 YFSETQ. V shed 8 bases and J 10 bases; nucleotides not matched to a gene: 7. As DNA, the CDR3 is TGCGCCAGGGCTGACAGGGGTGGAAAACTGTTTTTT. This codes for CARADRGGKLFF.

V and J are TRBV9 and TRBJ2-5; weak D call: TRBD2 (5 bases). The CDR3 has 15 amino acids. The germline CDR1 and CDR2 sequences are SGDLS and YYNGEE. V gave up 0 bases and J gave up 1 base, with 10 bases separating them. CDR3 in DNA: TGTGCCAGCAGCGTAGGGGCTAGCAGCCAAGAGACCCAGTACTTC. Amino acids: CASSVGASSQETQYF.

The CDR3 spells CASSVGRGEPNTEAFF. The CDR3 bases are TGTGCCAGCAGTGTAGGCAGGGGGGAACCGAACACTGAAGCTTTCTTT. The chain recombines TRBV2 with TRBJ1-1; 7 bases align to TRBD1. The CDR3 contains 16 residues. V was pared by 4 bases and J by 1 base, with 9 bases of the junction left unmatched. Germline V gene sequence: CDR1 SNHLY, CDR2 FYNNEI.

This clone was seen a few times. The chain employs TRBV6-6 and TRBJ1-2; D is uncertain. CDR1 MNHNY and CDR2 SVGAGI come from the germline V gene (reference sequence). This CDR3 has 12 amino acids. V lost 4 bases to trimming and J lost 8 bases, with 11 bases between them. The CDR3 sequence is CASSSGKSGYTF. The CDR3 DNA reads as TGTGCCAGCAGTTCCGGGAAGTCGGGCTACACCTTC.

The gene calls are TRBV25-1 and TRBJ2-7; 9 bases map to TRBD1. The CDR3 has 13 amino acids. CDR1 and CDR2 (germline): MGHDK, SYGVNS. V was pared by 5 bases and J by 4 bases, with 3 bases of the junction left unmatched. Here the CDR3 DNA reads TGTGCCAGCAGTAACAGGGGGCTGTACGAGCAGTACTTC. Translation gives CASSNRGLYEQYF.

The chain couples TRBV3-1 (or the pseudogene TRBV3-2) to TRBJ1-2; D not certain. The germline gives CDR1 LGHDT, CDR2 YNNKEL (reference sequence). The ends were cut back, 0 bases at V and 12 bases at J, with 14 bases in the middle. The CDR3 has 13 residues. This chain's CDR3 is CASSQDEGLRHTF. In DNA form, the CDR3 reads TGTGCCAGCAGCCAAGATGAGGGCCTCCGCCACACCTTC.

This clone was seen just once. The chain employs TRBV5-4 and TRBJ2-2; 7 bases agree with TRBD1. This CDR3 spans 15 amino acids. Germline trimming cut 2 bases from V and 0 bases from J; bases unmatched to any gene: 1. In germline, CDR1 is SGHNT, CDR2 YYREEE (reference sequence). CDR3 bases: TGTGCCAGCAGCTTCAGGGGGTCGAACACCGGGGAGCTGTTTTTT. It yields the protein CASSFRGSNTGELFF.

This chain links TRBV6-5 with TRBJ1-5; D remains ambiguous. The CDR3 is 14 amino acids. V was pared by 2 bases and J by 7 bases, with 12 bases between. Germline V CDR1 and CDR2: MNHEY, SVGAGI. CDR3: CASSYGGPRQPQHF. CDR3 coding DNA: TGTGCCAGCAGTTACGGAGGCCCTCGCCAGCCCCAGCATTTT.

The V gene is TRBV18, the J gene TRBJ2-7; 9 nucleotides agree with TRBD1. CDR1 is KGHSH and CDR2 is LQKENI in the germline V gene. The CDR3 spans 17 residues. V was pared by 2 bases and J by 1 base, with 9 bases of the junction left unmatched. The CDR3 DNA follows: TGTGCCAGCTCACCATTGACCCTCGGGACAGGGTCCTACGAGCAGTACTTC. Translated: CASSPLTLGTGSYEQYF.